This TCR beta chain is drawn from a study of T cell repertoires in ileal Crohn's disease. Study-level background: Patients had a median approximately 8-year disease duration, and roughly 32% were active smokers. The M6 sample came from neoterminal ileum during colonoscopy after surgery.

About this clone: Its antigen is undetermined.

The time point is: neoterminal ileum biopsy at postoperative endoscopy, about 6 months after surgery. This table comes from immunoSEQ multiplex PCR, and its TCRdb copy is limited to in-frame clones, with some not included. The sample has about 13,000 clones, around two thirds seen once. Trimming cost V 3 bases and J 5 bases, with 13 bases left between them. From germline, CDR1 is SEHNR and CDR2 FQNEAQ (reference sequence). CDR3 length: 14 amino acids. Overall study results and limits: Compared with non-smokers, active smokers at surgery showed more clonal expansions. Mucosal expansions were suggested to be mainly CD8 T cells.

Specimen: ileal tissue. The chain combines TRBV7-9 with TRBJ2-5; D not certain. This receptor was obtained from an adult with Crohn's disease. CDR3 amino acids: CASSLNDGRETQYF. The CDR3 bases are TGTGCCAGCAGCTTGAATGACGGGCGTGAGACCCAGTACTTC. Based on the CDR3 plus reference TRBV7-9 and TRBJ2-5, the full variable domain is DTGVSQNPRHKITKRGQNVTFRCDPISEHNRLYWYRQTLGQGPEFLTYFQNEAQLEKSRLLSDRFSAERPKGSFSTLEIQRTEQGDSAMYLCASSLNDGRETQYFGPGTRLLVL.